These 5 T cell receptor beta chains share one sample of origin, sequenced in a study of blood T cell repertoires in COVID-19. This table comes from immunoSEQ multiplex PCR, and its TCRdb copy is limited to in-frame clones, with some not included. The data show over 50,000 clones, about four fifths seen once. Sequencing was done on a sample of peripheral blood. The receptor source for this set is a woman aged 50 to 60 with active or convalescent COVID-19.

The chain carries TRBV5-1 and TRBJ2-6; possibly TRBD1 for D (5 bases). Germline V gene sequence: CDR1 SGHRS, CDR2 YFSETQ. This CDR3 region has 16 residues. V lost 3 bases and J 1 base, leaving 11 bases between the germline ends. In DNA, the CDR3 is TGCGCCAGCAGCTCCTACCACAGGTCTGGGGCCAACGTCCTGACTTTC. Its translation is CASSSYHRSGANVLTF.

This clone has a single count. The sample holds other DNA sequences that translate to the same CDR3. The chain joins TRBV11-2 to TRBJ2-7; 13 nucleotides line up with TRBD2. V shed 4 bases, J shed 4 bases, and the junction held 4 bases outside the gene matches. This CDR3 region has 15 residues. In germline, CDR1 is SGHAT, CDR2 FQNNGV. The CDR3 DNA reads as TGTGCCAGCAGCTCGGGACTAGCGGGAAGTTACGAGCAGTACTTC. As protein: CASSSGLAGSYEQYF.

This sequence joins TRBV30 and TRBJ1-1, with 7 bases that match TRBD1. The germline V gene encodes CDR1 GTSNPN and CDR2 SVGIG (reference sequence). Trimming at V came to 1 base and at J to 4 bases, leaving 3 bases not matched to a gene. The CDR3 loop spans 13 amino acids. The CDR3 nucleotides read TGTGCCTGGAGTGGACAGGGCGGCACTGAAGCTTTCTTT. Its translation: CAWSGQGGTEAFF.

The chain couples TRBV11-2 to TRBJ1-2; 11 nucleotides line up with TRBD1. CDR3 length equals 16 residues. The V segment lost 5 bases and the J segment 3 bases; nucleotides outside the gene matches: 8. From germline, CDR1 is SGHAT and CDR2 FQNNGV. The CDR3 coding sequence is TGTGCCAGCAGCCCGCGGACAGGGGGCGTTGACTATGGCTACACCTTC. As protein: CASSPRTGGVDYGYTF.

This chain uses TRBV21-1 with TRBJ1-6; the D call TRBD1 from the table was never checked on the DNA. TRBV21-1 is a known pseudogene. CDR3 length: 21 residues. As DNA, the CDR3 is TGTGCCAGCAGCAAAAAGCGACAGGACAGGGATACTTCCAAGCGACGATCACCCCTCCACTTT. Protein sequence: CASSKKRQDRDTSKRRSPLHF.